These 32 T cell receptor beta chains were all obtained from the same sample, sequenced in a study of shared clonotypes between healthy human individuals. The repertoire was sequenced with immunoSEQ multiplex PCR; TCRdb's copy has only in-frame clones and lacks some. This table holds approximately 350,000 clones, approximately 97% found once. The sample comprised memory CD8+ T cells sorted from blood. Subset described: CD45RO+ cells pooled with CCR7-negative TemRA cells. The receptors here all came from a man aged 25 to 45 in good health.

The rearrangement uses TRBV6-4 and TRBJ2-1; D not certain. The CDR3 contains 15 residues. Trimming took off 0 bases at V and 3 bases at J, with 9 bases between the two ends. Germline V gives CDR1 MRHNA, CDR2 SNTAGT. CDR3 nucleotide sequence: TGTGCCAGCAGTGACTCCCCGACTCTCTACAATGAGCAGTTCTTC. Translation gives CASSDSPTLYNEQFF.

V usage is TRBV28 and J usage is TRBJ2-7; weak D call: TRBD1 (6 bases). The germline V gene has CDR1 MDHEN and CDR2 SYDVKM. The CDR3 is 11 residues long. V was clipped by 9 bases and J by 1 base, with 7 bases between them. The CDR3 nucleotides are TGTGCCAGTACAGGGTCCTACGAGCAGTACTTC. Encoded protein: CASTGSYEQYF.

The V and J genes are TRBV2 and TRBJ1-5; D remains unclear. Per the germline V gene, CDR1 is SNHLY and CDR2 is FYNNEI. The germline V and J ends were trimmed by 8 bases and 7 bases, with 12 bases remaining between them. CDR3 size: 12 residues. CDR3 DNA: TGTGCCAGCGGCAACGACCCCCAGCCCCAGCATTTT. Protein: CASGNDPQPQHF.

The chain joins TRBV6-5 to TRBJ1-1; 8 bases map to TRBD1. This CDR3 is built from 13 residues. Germline CDR1 MNHEY, CDR2 SVGAGI. Trimming took 6 bases from V and 8 from J; bases not matched to a gene: 8. The CDR3 sequence: CASRDDRGREAFF. CDR3 bases: TGTGCCAGCAGAGATGACAGGGGAAGGGAAGCTTTCTTT.

The gene calls are TRBV5-1 and TRBJ2-7; TRBD1 agrees at 8 bases. The CDR3 runs 17 residues. The germline V gene has CDR1 SGHRS and CDR2 YFSETQ. The J segment lost 4 bases and the V segment lost 4 bases, leaving 16 bases of the junction unmatched. In DNA form, the CDR3 reads TGCGCCAGCAGCCCGTGGACAGGGAGCGATTCCATTTACGAGCAGTACTTC. Translating it yields CASSPWTGSDSIYEQYF.

The chain recombines TRBV5-4 with TRBJ1-1; tentative D call: TRBD1 (5 bases). CDR3 length equals 13 residues. The V gene lost 5 bases and the J gene lost 1 base, with 9 bases spanning the gap. CDR1 is SGHNT and CDR2 is YYREEE in the germline V gene (reference sequence). CDR3 amino acids: CASRFQGNTEAFF. For the CDR3, the DNA is TGTGCCAGCAGGTTCCAGGGGAACACTGAAGCTTTCTTT.

The chain joins TRBV6-6 to TRBJ2-1; 7 bases are shared with TRBD2. CDR3 length equals 15 residues. With 6 bases clipped from V and 7 bases from J, the junction kept 12 bases outside the gene matches. Germline CDR1 reads MNHNY; CDR2 reads SVGAGI (reference sequence). For the CDR3, the DNA is TGTGCCAGCAGCGGAGGACTAGACGTGGGGAATGAGCAGTTCTTC. It specifies CASSGGLDVGNEQFF.

This chain links TRBV9 with TRBJ2-4; 10 positions agree with TRBD2. This CDR3 has 16 amino acids. V was clipped by 4 bases and J by 2 bases; unmatched bases: 6. The germline V gene has CDR1 SGDLS and CDR2 YYNGEE. CDR3 nucleotides: TGTGCCAGCAGCCCCGGGACTAGCGTTACCAAAAACATTCAGTACTTC. Protein: CASSPGTSVTKNIQYF.

This clone occurred a few times. J is TRBJ1-5 and V is TRBV27; D gene uncertain. Germline V gene data show CDR1 as MNHEY and CDR2 as SMNVEV (reference sequence). The CDR3 has 14 amino acids. The V end lost 4 bases, the J end lost 2 bases, and 9 bases lay between the germline ends. The CDR3 is CASSSGPGNQPQHF. For the CDR3, the DNA is TGTGCCAGCAGTTCCGGACCAGGCAATCAGCCCCAGCATTTT.

V and J are TRBV5-1 and TRBJ1-4; tentatively, D is TRBD1 (5 bases). Between the trimmed V and J ends, which lost 0 bases and 11 bases, there was a span of 17 bases. The CDR3 loop spans 15 amino acids. The germline gives CDR1 SGHRS, CDR2 YFSETQ. As DNA, the CDR3 is TGCGCCAGCAGCTTGGTGCCGGGACTGGAGGGGAAACTGTTTTTT. Translated, it gives CASSLVPGLEGKLFF.

The chain couples TRBV15 to TRBJ2-2; no reliable D call. Germline V gene sequence: CDR1 LNHNV, CDR2 YYDKDF (reference sequence). V shed 5 bases and J shed 4 bases, with 8 bases lying between them. CDR3 length: 13 residues. CDR3 sequence: CATSPLLTGELFF. The CDR3 DNA sequence: TGTGCCACCAGCCCTCTACTCACCGGGGAGCTGTTTTTT.

The chain links TRBV6-5 to TRBJ2-7; 7 bases align to TRBD2. Per germline, CDR1 MNHEY and CDR2 SVGAGI. The J segment lost 4 bases and the V segment lost 5 bases, leaving 5 bases of the junction unmatched. The CDR3 consists of 13 residues. The CDR3 spells CASSPSREYEQYF. CDR3 bases: TGTGCCAGCAGTCCCTCGCGGGAGTACGAGCAGTACTTC.

This sequence joins TRBV2 and TRBJ2-7; possible D gene TRBD2, 6 bases. The germline V and J ends were trimmed by 3 bases and 2 bases, with 11 bases remaining between them. This CDR3 comprises 14 residues. Germline CDR1 SNHLY, CDR2 FYNNEI. CDR3 in amino acids: CASSETRTPYEQYF. The DNA for the CDR3 is TGTGCCAGCAGTGAGACTAGGACCCCCTACGAGCAGTACTTC.

The gene calls are TRBV19 and TRBJ2-5; a possible D gene is TRBD2 (6 bases). This CDR3 has 14 residues. The germline CDR1 and CDR2 sequences are LNHDA and SQIVND (reference sequence). The V and J ends lost 9 bases and 1 base respectively, with 15 bases between them. The CDR3 sequence is CASQPGLFQETQYF. CDR3 nucleotide sequence: TGTGCCAGCCAACCGGGACTCTTCCAAGAGACCCAGTACTTC.

The chain uses TRBV5-1 and TRBJ1-2; a weak D match, TRBD1 (6 bases). This CDR3 contains 12 residues. The germline V gene encodes CDR1 SGHRS and CDR2 YFSETQ. Trimming took 4 bases from V and 8 from J, leaving 12 bases between them. The DNA of the CDR3 is TGCGCCAGCAGCCCAGGGGTCTGGGGCTACACCTTC. Its protein product is CASSPGVWGYTF.

A single count supports this clone. The chain combines TRBV7-9 with TRBJ2-7; 7 bases fit TRBD1. Germline loops: CDR1 SEHNR, CDR2 FQNEAQ (reference sequence). CDR3 length equals 15 residues. J lost 2 bases, V lost 2 bases, and 6 bases had no gene match. CDR3 residues: CASSLSPDRAYEQYF. The DNA for the CDR3 is TGTGCCAGCAGCTTAAGTCCCGACAGGGCCTACGAGCAGTACTTC.

The chain links TRBV21-1 to TRBJ1-4; the DNA was not used to check the table's D call, TRBD1. TRBV21-1 is tagged as a pseudogene. The CDR3 sequence is 13 residues long. In DNA, the CDR3 is TGTGCCAGCAACACAGCAAGGGGTGAAAAACTGTTTTTT. This codes for CASNTARGEKLFF.

The genes are TRBV28 and TRBJ2-5; 8 bases are shared with TRBD1. The V gene's germline CDR1 is MDHEN and CDR2 SYDVKM. The CDR3 totals 16 residues. After removal of 3 bases from V and 0 bases from J, the junction contained 6 bases not matched to a gene. The CDR3 region has the DNA TGTGCCAGCAGTTTCGGGACAGGACTTTACCAAGAGACCCAGTACTTC. Amino acids: CASSFGTGLYQETQYF. The complete variable domain, with remaining parts taken from reference TRBV28 and TRBJ2-5, reads DVKVTQSSRYLVKRTGEKVFLECVQDMDHENMFWYRQDPGLGLRLIYFSYDVKMKEKGDIPEGYSVSREKKERFSLILESASTNQTSMYLCASSFGTGLYQETQYFGPGTRLLVL.

The chain couples TRBV30 to TRBJ1-1; TRBD1 agrees at 8 bases. Trimming at V came to 5 bases and at J to 6 bases, leaving 11 bases not matched to a gene. The CDR3 contains 14 residues. CDR1 and CDR2 (germline): GTSNPN, SVGIG (reference sequence). The DNA of the CDR3 is TGTGCCTGGGGCAGGGGGCCCTCTTCTGCTGAAGCTTTCTTT. This translates into CAWGRGPSSAEAFF.

The chain carries TRBV30 and TRBJ1-4; no firm D call. The germline V gene has CDR1 GTSNPN and CDR2 SVGIG (reference sequence). Trimming removed 3 bases from V and 7 bases from J, with 12 bases in between. The CDR3 extends over 13 amino acids. CDR3 sequence reads: CAWRKGRGEKLFF. The CDR3 region has the DNA TGTGCCTGGAGAAAGGGTAGAGGTGAAAAACTGTTTTTT.

The CDR3 region has the DNA TGCGCCAGCAGCCAACAGACGGCATTAGTTGCAACTAATGAAAAACTGTTTTTT. Protein product: CASSQQTALVATNEKLFF. V and J are TRBV4-1 and TRBJ1-4; no firm D call. The CDR3 has 18 residues. The germline CDR1 and CDR2 sequences are MGHRA and YSYEKL. The ends were cut back, 2 bases at V and 0 bases at J, with 16 bases in the middle.

Points on this clone: In the same sample, other DNA sequences code for this CDR3. The chain joins TRBV20-1 to TRBJ2-7, with D unclear. V was cut by 0 bases and J by 6 bases, with 3 bases left in between. Germline V gene sequence: CDR1 DFQATT, CDR2 SNEGSKA (reference sequence). This CDR3 contains 10 residues. The CDR3 region is CSARESEQYF. Here the CDR3 DNA reads TGCAGTGCTAGAGAAAGCGAGCAGTACTTC.

The CDR3 nucleotides are TGTGCCAGCTCACCAGGTTGGCACAGGGTGTATGGCTACACCTTC. Protein sequence: CASSPGWHRVYGYTF. The chain links TRBV18 to TRBJ1-2, with D tentatively TRBD1 (6 bases). This CDR3 has 15 residues. Trimming removed 2 bases at V and 5 bases at J, with 15 bases between. Germline V lookup: CDR1 KGHSH, CDR2 LQKENI.

The genes are TRBV7-3 and TRBJ2-1; 8 bases match TRBD2. This CDR3 contains 13 residues. Trimming took 5 bases from V and 10 from J; bases not matched to a gene: 7. CDR1 is SGHTA and CDR2 is FQGTGA in the germline V gene. This CDR3 reads CASSRLAPVEQFF. CDR3 nucleotides: TGTGCCAGCAGCCGACTAGCGCCTGTAGAGCAGTTCTTC.

As regards this clone: Distinct nucleotide sequences in the sample also encode this CDR3. The chain has TRBV27 and TRBJ1-1; no clear D gene. Trimming took off 3 bases at V and 5 bases at J, with 4 bases between the two ends. This CDR3 has 11 residues. Germline-derived CDR1 and CDR2 are MNHEY and SMNVEV (reference sequence). This chain's CDR3 is CASSLGTEAFF. For the CDR3, the DNA is TGTGCCAGCAGTTTGGGGACTGAAGCTTTCTTT.

The genes are TRBV18 and TRBJ2-1; the D is unclear. Per the germline V gene, CDR1 is KGHSH and CDR2 is LQKENI. The V and J ends lost 3 bases and 9 bases respectively, with 12 bases between them. CDR3 length equals 13 residues. The CDR3 loop reads CASSPLGVGEQFF. CDR3 coding DNA: TGTGCCAGCTCACCTCTTGGCGTCGGTGAGCAGTTCTTC.

The V gene is TRBV7-6, the J gene TRBJ2-1, with TRBD1 identical over 10 bases. Germline CDR1 and CDR2: SGHVS and FNYEAQ. The ends lost 2 bases at V and 6 bases at J; junction bases unmatched: 7. This CDR3 is 16 amino acids long. CDR3 sequence reads: CASSLRDRDRGNEQFF. For the CDR3, the DNA is TGTGCCAGCAGCTTACGGGACCGGGACAGGGGCAATGAGCAGTTCTTC.

About this clone: This sample includes further DNA sequences coding for the same CDR3. This chain links TRBV18 with TRBJ2-3; D unresolved. The V gene's germline CDR1 is KGHSH and CDR2 LQKENI. V shed 0 bases and J shed 0 bases, with 4 bases lying between them. CDR3 length: 14 residues. In DNA, the CDR3 is TGTGCCAGCTCACCACCGGCCAGCACAGATACGCAGTATTTT. It specifies CASSPPASTDTQYF.

The chain recombines TRBV6-1 with TRBJ2-1, with 13 nucleotides matching TRBD2. The CDR3 has 19 amino acids. CDR1 MNHNS and CDR2 SASEGT come from the germline V gene. V lost 4 bases to trimming and J lost 2 bases; unmatched junction nucleotides: 11. CDR3 sequence reads: CASSGLGLAGTGPYNEQFF. CDR3 DNA: TGTGCCAGCAGTGGCTTGGGACTAGCGGGGACGGGCCCCTACAATGAGCAGTTCTTC.

The DNA of the CDR3 is TGCGCCAGCAGCTTGGGGAGGAGCGGCTACACCTTC. Protein sequence: CASSLGRSGYTF. The chain uses TRBV5-1 and TRBJ1-2; D remains unclear. V shed 0 bases and J shed 8 bases, with 8 bases lying between them. Germline CDR1 SGHRS, CDR2 YFSETQ. The CDR3 covers 12 residues. Looking up the rest from reference TRBV5-1 and TRBJ1-2 gives the full variable domain: KAGVTQTPRYLIKTRGQQVTLSCSPISGHRSVSWYQQTPGQGLQFLFEYFSETQRNKGNFPGRFSGRQFSNSRSEMNVSTLELGDSALYLCASSLGRSGYTFGSGTRLTVV.

The chain is built from TRBV15 and TRBJ2-3; maybe TRBD2 (5 bases). Germline V lookup: CDR1 LNHNV, CDR2 YYDKDF (reference sequence). This CDR3 has 15 amino acids. Trimming took off 0 bases at V and 6 bases at J, with 13 bases between the two ends. The CDR3 region is CATSRDPARGDTQYF. CDR3 nucleotides: TGTGCCACCAGCAGAGATCCGGCCCGAGGGGATACGCAGTATTTT.

Comments on this clone: The sample holds other DNA sequences that translate to the same CDR3. V is TRBV5-1 and J is TRBJ2-2; unclear D gene. There are 12 residues in the CDR3. The ends were cut back, 2 bases at V and 5 bases at J, with 4 bases in the middle. From germline, CDR1 is SGHRS and CDR2 YFSETQ. The CDR3 bases are TGCGCCAGCAGCTTTGGGACCGGGGAGCTGTTTTTT. It encodes CASSFGTGELFF.